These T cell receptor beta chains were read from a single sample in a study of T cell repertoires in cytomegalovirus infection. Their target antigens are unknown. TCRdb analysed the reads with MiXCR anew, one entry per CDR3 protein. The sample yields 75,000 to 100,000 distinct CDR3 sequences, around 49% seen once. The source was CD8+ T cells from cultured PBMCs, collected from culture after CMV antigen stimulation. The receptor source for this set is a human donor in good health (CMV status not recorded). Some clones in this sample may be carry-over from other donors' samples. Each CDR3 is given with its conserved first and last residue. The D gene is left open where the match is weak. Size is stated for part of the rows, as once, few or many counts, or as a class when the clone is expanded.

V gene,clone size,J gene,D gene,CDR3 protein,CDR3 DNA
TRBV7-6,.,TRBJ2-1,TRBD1,CASSSDTGGNEQFF,TGTGCCAGCAGCTCCGACACAGGGGGCAATGAGCAGTTCTTC
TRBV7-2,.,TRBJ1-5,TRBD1,CASSSTGGADQPQHF,TGTGCCAGCAGCTCGACAGGGGGTGCGGATCAGCCCCAGCATTTT
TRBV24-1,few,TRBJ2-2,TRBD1,CATSDLDRGPDTGELFF,TGTGCCACCAGTGATTTGGACAGGGGGCCTGACACCGGGGAGCTGTTTTTT
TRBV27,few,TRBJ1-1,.,CASSADSYTEAFF,TGTGCCAGCAGTGCGGACAGTTATACTGAAGCTTTCTTT
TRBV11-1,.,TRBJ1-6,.,CASSFFPGRDSPLHF,TGTGCCAGCAGCTTCTTCCCAGGGAGAGATTCACCCCTCCACTTT
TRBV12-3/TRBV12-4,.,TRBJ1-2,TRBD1,CASSLRQGVGYGYTF,TGTGCCAGCAGCCTACGACAGGGGGTTGGCTATGGCTACACCTTC
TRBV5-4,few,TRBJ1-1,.,CASSLAGLEDTEAFF,TGTGCCAGCAGCTTGGCGGGGCTCGAGGACACTGAAGCTTTCTTT
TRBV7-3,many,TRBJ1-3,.,CASSLDGHLSSGNTIYF,TGTGCCAGCAGCCTCGACGGACATCTAAGCTCTGGAAACACCATATATTTT
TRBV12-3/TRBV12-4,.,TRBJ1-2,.,CASSPRGALSYTF,TGTGCCAGCAGCCCCCGGGGTGCTTTGAGCTACACCTTC
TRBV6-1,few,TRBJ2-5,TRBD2,CASSEGPPRGGQETQYF,TGTGCCAGCAGTGAAGGGCCCCCTCGGGGGGGCCAAGAGACCCAGTACTTC
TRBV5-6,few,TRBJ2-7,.,CASSSGYGGVLYEQYF,TGTGCCAGCAGCTCGGGGTACGGGGGAGTTTTGTACGAGCAGTACTTC
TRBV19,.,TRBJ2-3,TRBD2,CASRPSGTFTDTQYF,TGTGCCAGTAGGCCAAGCGGGACCTTCACAGATACGCAGTATTTT
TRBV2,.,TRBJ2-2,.,CGSGTGELFF,TGTGGTAGCGGTACCGGGGAGCTGTTTTTT
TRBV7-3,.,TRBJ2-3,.,CASSPDSITDTQYF,TGTGCCAGCAGCCCGGACTCCATCACAGATACGCAGTATTTT
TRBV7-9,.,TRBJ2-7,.,CASSLNAAGEQYF,TGTGCCAGCAGCTTAAATGCGGCGGGCGAGCAGTACTTC
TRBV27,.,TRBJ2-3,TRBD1,CASGDSSGDTQYF,TGTGCCAGCGGGGACAGCTCGGGGGATACGCAGTATTTT
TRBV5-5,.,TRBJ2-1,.,CASSLVMSLGNEQFF,TGTGCCAGCAGCCTCGTCATGAGTCTCGGCAATGAGCAGTTCTTC
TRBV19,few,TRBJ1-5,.,CASTVTTYSNQPQHF,TGTGCCAGTACCGTAACCACCTATAGCAATCAGCCCCAGCATTTT
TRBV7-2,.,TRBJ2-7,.,CASSPGGTLEGERYF,TGTGCCAGCAGCCCCGGGGGAACCTTAGAGGGGGAGCGGTACTTC
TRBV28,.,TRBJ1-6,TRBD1,CASSTRTTGLGNSPLHF,TGTGCCAGCAGTACCCGAACGACAGGGCTCGGTAATTCACCCCTCCACTTT
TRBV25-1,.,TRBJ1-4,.,CASQGTNEKLFF,TGTGCCAGCCAGGGGACTAATGAAAAACTGTTTTTT
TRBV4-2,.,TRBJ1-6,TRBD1,CASSQDGGQGNSPLHF,TGTGCCAGCAGCCAAGATGGGGGACAGGGGAATTCACCCCTCCACTTT
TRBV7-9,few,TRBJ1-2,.,CASSFSGQTYIGYTF,TGTGCCAGCAGCTTCTCCGGGCAGACTTATATTGGCTACACCTTC
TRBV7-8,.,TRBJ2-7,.,CASSQTPGEEQYF,TGTGCCAGCAGCCAGACCCCTGGGGAAGAGCAGTACTTC
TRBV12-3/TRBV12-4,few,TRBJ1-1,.,CASSPKADTEAFF,TGTGCCAGCAGTCCGAAGGCGGACACTGAAGCTTTCTTT
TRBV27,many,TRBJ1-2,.,CASSLYEGRGYTF,TGTGCCAGCAGTTTATACGAGGGAAGAGGCTACACCTTC
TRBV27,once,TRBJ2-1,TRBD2,CASSPLGSGRANEQFF,TGTGCCAGCAGTCCGTTAGGTAGCGGGAGGGCCAATGAGCAGTTCTTC
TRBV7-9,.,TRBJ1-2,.,CASSPRDGYTF,TGTGCCAGCAGCCCAAGAGATGGCTACACCTTC
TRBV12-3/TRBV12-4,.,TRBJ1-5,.,CASTSYGIMGVNQPQHF,TGTGCCAGCACATCCTACGGGATTATGGGGGTCAATCAGCCCCAGCATTTT
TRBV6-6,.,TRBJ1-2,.,CASSGLLPDGPRGYTF,TGTGCCAGCAGCGGACTTCTCCCGGACGGTCCGCGTGGCTACACCTTC
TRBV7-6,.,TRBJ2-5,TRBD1,CASSRVTGGETQYF,TGTGCCAGCAGCCGCGTGACAGGGGGAGAGACCCAGTACTTC
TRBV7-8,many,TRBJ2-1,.,CASSFPYGGEWSEQFF,TGTGCCAGCAGCTTCCCTTACGGGGGCGAGTGGAGTGAGCAGTTCTTC
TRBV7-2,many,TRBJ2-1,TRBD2,CASSLNPAGPLYNEQFF,TGTGCCAGCAGCTTGAACCCAGCGGGGCCCCTTTACAATGAGCAGTTCTTC
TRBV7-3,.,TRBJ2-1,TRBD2,CASSFTSGRDSYNEQFF,TGTGCCAGCAGCTTCACTAGCGGGAGGGATTCCTACAATGAGCAGTTCTTC
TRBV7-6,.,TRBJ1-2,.,CALGVPQRF,TGTGCTCTGGGGGTCCCTCAACGCTTC
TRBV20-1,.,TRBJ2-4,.,CSGLLDAKNIQYF,TGCAGTGGACTCCTCGACGCCAAAAACATTCAGTACTTC
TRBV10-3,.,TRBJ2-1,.,CAISESTGPYNEQFF,TGTGCCATCAGTGAGTCGACTGGGCCCTACAATGAGCAGTTCTTC
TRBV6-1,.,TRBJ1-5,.,CASSEPGGNQPQHF,TGTGCCAGCAGTGAACCGGGTGGCAATCAGCCCCAGCATTTT
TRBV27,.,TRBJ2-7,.,CASRDSLTYEQYF,TGTGCCAGCAGGGACTCCTTAACCTACGAGCAGTACTTC
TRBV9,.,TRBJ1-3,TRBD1,CASSVSPSTGPGNTIYF,TGTGCCAGCAGCGTTTCCCCTTCGACAGGGCCCGGAAACACCATATATTTT
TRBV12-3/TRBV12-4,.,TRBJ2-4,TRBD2,CASRLAGVKNIQYF,TGTGCCAGCAGACTAGCGGGAGTCAAAAACATTCAGTACTTC
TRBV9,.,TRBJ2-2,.,CASSVGGAANTGELFF,TGTGCCAGCAGCGTGGGTGGGGCCGCGAACACCGGGGAGCTGTTTTTT
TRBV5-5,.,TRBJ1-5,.,CASSLEEGGYQPQHF,TGTGCCAGCAGCTTGGAAGAGGGTGGGTATCAGCCCCAGCATTTT
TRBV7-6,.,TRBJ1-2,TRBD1,CASSLLQGQETNYGYTF,TGTGCCAGCAGCTTACTACAGGGACAGGAAACTAACTATGGCTACACCTTC
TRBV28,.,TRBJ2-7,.,CASTPWGDSYEQYF,TGTGCCAGCACCCCTTGGGGGGACTCCTACGAGCAGTACTTC
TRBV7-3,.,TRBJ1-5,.,CASSSAGVQPQHF,TGTGCCAGCAGCTCCGCCGGAGTCCAGCCCCAGCATTTT
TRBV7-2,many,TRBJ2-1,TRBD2,CASSLAGGVNNEQFF,TGTGCCAGCAGCTTGGCGGGAGGAGTGAACAATGAGCAGTTCTTC
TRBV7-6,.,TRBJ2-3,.,CASSSLARATDTQYF,TGTGCCAGCAGCTCTCTCGCTAGAGCCACAGATACGCAGTATTTT
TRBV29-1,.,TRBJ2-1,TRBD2,CSVDAGGPRRGYNEQFF,TGCAGCGTTGATGCGGGAGGGCCTCGGAGGGGCTACAATGAGCAGTTCTTC
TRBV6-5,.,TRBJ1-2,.,CASSYSILLYDSRLPANYGYTF,TGTGCCAGCAGTTACTCGATCCTGTTATATGACAGCCGGTTACCTGCTAACTATGGCTACACCTTC
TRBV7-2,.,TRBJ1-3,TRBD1,CASSPQDRGYMPLSGNTIYF,TGTGCCAGCAGCCCCCAGGACAGGGGGTACATGCCCCTCTCTGGAAACACCATATATTTT
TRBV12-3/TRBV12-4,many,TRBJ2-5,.,CASSFGETQYF,TGTGCCAGCAGTTTCGGAGAGACCCAGTACTTC
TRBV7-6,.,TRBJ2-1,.,CASSSFRGTTQYNEQFF,TGTGCCAGCAGTTCTTTCCGGGGGACAACGCAGTACAATGAGCAGTTCTTC
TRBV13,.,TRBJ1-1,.,CASSLGIGRTEAFF,TGTGCCAGCAGCTTAGGGATAGGGCGCACTGAAGCTTTCTTT
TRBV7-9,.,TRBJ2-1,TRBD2,CASSPGTSGRTSYNEQFF,TGTGCCAGCAGCCCAGGGACTAGCGGGAGAACATCCTACAATGAGCAGTTCTTC
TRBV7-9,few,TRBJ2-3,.,CASSPGLLDSNTQYF,TGTGCCAGCAGCCCCGGACTCCTGGACTCCAATACGCAGTATTTT
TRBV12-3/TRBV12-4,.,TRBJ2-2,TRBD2,CASSAYTSGRAHGELFF,TGTGCCAGCAGTGCTTACACTAGCGGGAGGGCCCACGGGGAGCTGTTTTTT
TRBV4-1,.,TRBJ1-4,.,CASSQERGWMFKLFF,TGCGCCAGCAGCCAAGAACGAGGGTGGATGTTTAAACTGTTTTTT